A single sample is the source of the 10 T cell receptor beta chains below, sequenced in a study of glioma-infiltrating T cells. TCR alpha and beta CDR3 regions were amplified from RNA using iRepertoire nested multiplex PCR. TCRdb re-derived calls from the multiplex PCR reads in MiXCR, one entry per CDR3 protein. The table lists 300,000 to 400,000 distinct CDR3 sequences, about two fifths of them singletons. Material for sequencing was glioma tissue, nonneoplastic brain tissue, or PBMCs (not recorded which). The receptors stem from a human donor with low-grade glioma or glioblastoma, undergoing nonglioma brain surgery, or in good health (not recorded which).

The V and J genes are TRBV19 and TRBJ2-3, with D possibly being TRBD2 (6 bases). The CDR3 runs to 15 residues. The V gene's germline CDR1 is LNHDA and CDR2 SQIVND (reference sequence). Trimming shortened V by 6 bases and J by 6 bases, and 19 bases separated the two germline ends. CDR3 DNA sequence: TGTGCCAGTAGGCCGACCGGCCGGGGGTTGGATACGCAGTATTTT. This translates into CASRPTGRGLDTQYF.

This clonotype was observed at least ten times. CDR3 bases: TGCAGTGCTAGAGTGGGAATGGGCTACGAGCAGTACTTC. It is translated as CSARVGMGYEQYF. This chain connects TRBV20-1 to TRBJ2-7; D remains unclear. This CDR3 contains 13 residues. CDR1 is DFQATT, CDR2 SNEGSKA, per germline (reference sequence). V was trimmed by 1 base and J by 3 bases, leaving 10 bases between them.

This clonotype has at least ten counts. The chain combines TRBV20-1 with TRBJ1-3; no firm D call. V dropped 1 base and J dropped 2 bases, with 6 bases sitting between them. Germline CDR1 is DFQATT and CDR2 is SNEGSKA (reference sequence). The CDR3 sequence is 13 residues long. The chain's CDR3 is CSARASAGNTIYF. DNA for the CDR3: TGCAGTGCTAGAGCGTCGGCTGGAAACACCATATATTTT.

Regarding this clonotype: The DNA is omitted, as the CDR3 cannot be located on it reliably, and the CDR3 follows TCRdb's listing. The rearrangement uses TRBV7-3 and TRBJ1-1; TRBD1, the D gene given by the table, was not confirmed from the DNA. A total of 13 residues make up the CDR3, ends included. CDR1 is SGHTA and CDR2 is FQGTGA in the germline V gene. CDR3: CASSFGQGTEPFF.

This clonotype was counted many times. This chain links TRBV6-1 with TRBJ2-1; possibly TRBD1 or TRBD2 for D (5 bases each). CDR1 and CDR2 from the germline V gene are MNHNS and SASEGT. CDR3 length equals 12 residues. The ends were cut back, 8 bases at V and 7 bases at J, with 12 bases in the middle. This chain's CDR3 is CASRGAENEQFF. The DNA for the CDR3 is TGTGCCAGCCGAGGGGCAGAGAATGAGCAGTTCTTC.

As concerns this clonotype: A junction boundary mismatches the germline segment, possibly from a read error. This rearrangement joins TRBV25-1 to TRBJ2-3, with D unresolved. Germline lookup yields CDR1 MGHDK and CDR2 SYGVNS. The CDR3 totals 15 residues. The DNA for the CDR3 is TGTGTCAGCAGTGGCCTCAGCATCGACCCTAGGCCCCGGTATTTT. Protein sequence: CVSSGLSIDPRPRYF.

At least ten counts were recorded for this clonotype. The chain joins TRBV6-6 to TRBJ1-2; TRBD1 agrees at 8 bases. This CDR3 region has 16 residues. Germline V gene data show CDR1 as MNHNY and CDR2 as SVGAGI (reference sequence). The V and J ends lost 2 bases and 4 bases, in that order; junction bases with no gene match: 9. CDR3 residues: CASSYRTGTVFYGYTF. CDR3 nucleotide sequence: TGTGCCAGCAGTTACAGGACAGGGACAGTGTTCTATGGCTACACCTTC.

The chain is built from TRBV4-2 and TRBJ2-7, with D unresolved. The CDR3 consists of 13 residues. Germline CDR1 reads LGHNA; CDR2 reads YNFKEQ. Trimming took 5 bases from V and 5 from J, leaving 13 bases between them. In DNA, the CDR3 is TGTGCCAGCAGCGCTCTCTCTTTGCACGAGCAGTACTTC. Encoded protein: CASSALSLHEQYF.

This clonotype was found many times. This sequence joins TRBV6-1 and TRBJ2-1; 9 bases match TRBD2. CDR1 and CDR2 (germline): MNHNS, SASEGT. J lost 0 bases, V lost 6 bases, and 6 bases had no gene match. This CDR3 comprises 16 residues. The CDR3 loop is CASRPAGGSSYNEQFF. CDR3 in DNA: TGTGCCAGCAGGCCAGCGGGAGGAAGCTCCTACAATGAGCAGTTCTTC.

With respect to this clonotype: A read error is possible here, since a much larger clone lies one base away. The chain employs TRBV20-1 and TRBJ2-7, with D perhaps matching TRBD1 (5 bases). Germline-derived CDR1 and CDR2 are DFQATT and SNEGSKA (reference sequence). The CDR3 consists of 11 residues. This chain's CDR3 is CSAMRQYEQDF. The CDR3 region has the DNA TGCAGTGCTATGCGACAGTACGAGCAGGACTTC.